These 8 T cell receptor beta chains came from one sample sequenced in a study of blood T cell repertoires in COVID-19 (dated by TCRdb to the early 2020s). Libraries came from the immunoSEQ multiplex PCR assay. TCRdb re-hosts the immuneACCESS table, in-frame sequences only. Its copies lack some clones; in the studies checked, an unresolved V gene accounts for under half of them, and the cause for the rest is not known. The sample contains 200,000 to 300,000 clones, around 88% of them found a single time. Approximately 4.1% of the sample belongs to the ten largest clones. Sequenced material: PBMCs or T cells enriched from blood (not recorded which). These receptors came from a woman aged 25 to 39 who had recovered from COVID-19.

The chain carries TRBV28 and TRBJ1-2, with D hard to call. The CDR3 totals 16 residues. Germline V gene data show CDR1 as MDHEN and CDR2 as SYDVKM. The V end was cut by 3 bases, the J end by 1 base, with 15 bases between. The CDR3 spells CASSFGVKAFNYGYTF. The CDR3 DNA reads as TGTGCCAGCAGTTTCGGGGTAAAGGCCTTTAACTATGGCTACACCTTC.

The rearrangement joins TRBV7-3 to TRBJ2-1, with D perhaps TRBD1 (5 bases). With 1 base removed from V and 6 bases from J, the gap between germline ends came to 13 bases. Looked up from germline, CDR1 is SGHTA and CDR2 is FQGTGA. The CDR3 sequence is 15 residues long. CDR3 protein: CASSLRAGSGNEQFF. The CDR3 DNA reads as TGTGCCAGCAGCTTAAGAGCAGGGTCGGGCAATGAGCAGTTCTTC.

The genes are TRBV10-3 and TRBJ2-1; 7 nucleotides align to TRBD2. The ends lost 6 bases at V and 4 bases at J; junction bases unmatched: 9. The CDR3 covers 15 residues. From germline, CDR1 is ENHRY and CDR2 SYGVKD. CDR3 sequence (DNA): TGTGCCATCAGACTTACCGGGACTAATTACAATGAGCAGTTCTTC. Protein sequence: CAIRLTGTNYNEQFF.

The rearrangement links TRBV5-1 to TRBJ2-1; 7 bases match TRBD2. Looked up from germline, CDR1 is SGHRS and CDR2 is YFSETQ. J was trimmed by 7 bases and V by 7 bases; bases with no gene match: 11. This CDR3 has 14 amino acids. The CDR3 protein is CASQTSPSPNEQFF. DNA of the CDR3: TGCGCCAGCCAGACTAGCCCTAGCCCAAATGAGCAGTTCTTC.

The rearrangement links TRBV7-2 to TRBJ1-3, with D perhaps matching TRBD1 (5 bases). CDR1 is SGHTA and CDR2 is FQGNSA in the germline V gene. The CDR3 loop spans 16 amino acids. V lost 0 bases and J 0 bases, leaving 9 bases between the germline ends. In nucleotides, the CDR3 is TGTGCCAGCAGCTTAGCGGGGGGGAACTCTGGAAACACCATATATTTT. It specifies CASSLAGGNSGNTIYF.

V usage is TRBV28 and J usage is TRBJ2-7, with D possibly TRBD1 on 6 matching bases. V was clipped by 4 bases and J by 2 bases, with 15 bases between them. This CDR3 comprises 15 residues. CDR1 is MDHEN, CDR2 SYDVKM, per germline. CDR3 nucleotide sequence: TGTGCCAGCAGTTCGACAGGTTTGGCCACCTACGAGCAGTACTTC. This encodes CASSSTGLATYEQYF.

The V call is TRBV6-1, the J call TRBJ1-1, with D unresolved. Trimming took 1 base from V and 11 from J, leaving 8 bases between them. CDR3 length equals 11 residues. Looked up from germline, CDR1 is MNHNS and CDR2 is SASEGT. Here the CDR3 reads CASSEGGRAFF. The CDR3 bases are TGTGCCAGCAGTGAAGGTGGGAGGGCTTTCTTT.

The genes are TRBV7-9 and TRBJ2-1; 11 bases are shared with TRBD2. There are 14 residues in the CDR3. V lost 4 bases, J lost 9 bases, and 5 bases stayed unmatched. Germline CDR1 is SEHNR and CDR2 is FQNEAQ (reference sequence). CDR3 nucleotides: TGTGCCAGCAGCTCTAAGACTAGCGGGATTGAGCAGTTCTTC. Translated: CASSSKTSGIEQFF. Based on the CDR3 plus reference TRBV7-9 and TRBJ2-1, the full variable domain is DTGVSQNPRHKITKRGQNVTFRCDPISEHNRLYWYRQTLGQGPEFLTYFQNEAQLEKSRLLSDRFSAERPKGSFSTLEIQRTEQGDSAMYLCASSSKTSGIEQFFGPGTRLTVL.